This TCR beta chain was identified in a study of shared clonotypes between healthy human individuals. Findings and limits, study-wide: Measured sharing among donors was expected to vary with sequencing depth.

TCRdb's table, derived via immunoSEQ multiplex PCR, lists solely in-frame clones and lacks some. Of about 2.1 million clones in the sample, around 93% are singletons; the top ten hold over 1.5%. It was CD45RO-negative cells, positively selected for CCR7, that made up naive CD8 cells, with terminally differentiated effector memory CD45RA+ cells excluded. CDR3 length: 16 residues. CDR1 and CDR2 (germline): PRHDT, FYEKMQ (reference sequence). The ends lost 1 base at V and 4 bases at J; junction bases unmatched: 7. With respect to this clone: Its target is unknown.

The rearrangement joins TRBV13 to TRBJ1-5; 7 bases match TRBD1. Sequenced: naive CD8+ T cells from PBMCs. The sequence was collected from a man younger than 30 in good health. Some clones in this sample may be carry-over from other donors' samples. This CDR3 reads CASSLDSSQGNQPQHF. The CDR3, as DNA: TGTGCCAGCAGCTTAGACTCGTCACAGGGGAATCAGCCCCAGCATTTT.